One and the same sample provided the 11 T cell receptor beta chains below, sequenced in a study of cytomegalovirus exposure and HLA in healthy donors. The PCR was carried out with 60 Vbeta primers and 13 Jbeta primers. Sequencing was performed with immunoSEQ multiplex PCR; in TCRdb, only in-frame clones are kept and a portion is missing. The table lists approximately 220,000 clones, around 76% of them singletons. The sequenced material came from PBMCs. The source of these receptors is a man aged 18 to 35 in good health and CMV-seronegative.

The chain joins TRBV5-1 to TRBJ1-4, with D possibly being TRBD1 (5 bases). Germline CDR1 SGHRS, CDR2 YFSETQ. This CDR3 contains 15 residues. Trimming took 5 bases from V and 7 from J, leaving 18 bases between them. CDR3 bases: TGCGCCAGCAGGATAGACCCGGCTGGGGCTGAAAAACTGTTTTTT. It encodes CASRIDPAGAEKLFF.

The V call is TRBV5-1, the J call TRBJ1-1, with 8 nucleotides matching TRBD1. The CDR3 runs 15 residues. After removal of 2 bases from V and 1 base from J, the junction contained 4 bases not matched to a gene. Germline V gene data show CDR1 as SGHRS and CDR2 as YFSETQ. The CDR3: CASSFYGTGNTEAFF. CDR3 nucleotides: TGCGCCAGCAGCTTCTATGGGACAGGGAACACTGAAGCTTTCTTT.

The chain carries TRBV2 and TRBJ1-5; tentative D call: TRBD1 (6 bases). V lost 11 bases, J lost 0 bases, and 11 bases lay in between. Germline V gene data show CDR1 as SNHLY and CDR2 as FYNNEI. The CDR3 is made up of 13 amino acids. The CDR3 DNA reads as TGTGCCGGAGCAGGGGATAGCAATCAGCCCCAGCATTTT. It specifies CAGAGDSNQPQHF.

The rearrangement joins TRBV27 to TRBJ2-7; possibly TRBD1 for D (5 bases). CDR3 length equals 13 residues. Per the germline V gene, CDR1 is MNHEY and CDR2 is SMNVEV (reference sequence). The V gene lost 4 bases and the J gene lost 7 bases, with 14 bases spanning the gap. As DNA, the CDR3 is TGTGCCAGCAGTTGGCAGGGTGGGTGGGAGCAGTACTTC. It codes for CASSWQGGWEQYF.

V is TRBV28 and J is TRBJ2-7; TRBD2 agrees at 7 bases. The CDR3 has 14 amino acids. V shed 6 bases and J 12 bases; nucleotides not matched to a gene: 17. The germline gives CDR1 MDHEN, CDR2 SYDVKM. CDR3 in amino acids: CASSPRLAVLWTYF. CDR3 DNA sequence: TGTGCCAGCAGCCCAAGGCTAGCGGTACTATGGACGTACTTC.

The CDR3 nucleotides are TGTGCCAGCAAAAAGCGGGAGTTGGTAGATACGCAGTATTTT. Translation: CASKKRELVDTQYF. The V gene is TRBV6-1, the J gene TRBJ2-3, with 8 bases lining up with TRBD2. CDR1 and CDR2 from the germline V gene are MNHNS and SASEGT. This CDR3 has 14 amino acids. J lost 5 bases, V lost 7 bases, and 8 bases had no gene match.

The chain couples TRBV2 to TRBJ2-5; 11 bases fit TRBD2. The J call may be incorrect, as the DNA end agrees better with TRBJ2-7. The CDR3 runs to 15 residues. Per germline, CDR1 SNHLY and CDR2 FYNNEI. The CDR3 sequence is CASREGLAVSYEQYF. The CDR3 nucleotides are TGTGCCAGCAGGGAGGGACTAGCGGTCTCCTACGAGCAGTACTTC.

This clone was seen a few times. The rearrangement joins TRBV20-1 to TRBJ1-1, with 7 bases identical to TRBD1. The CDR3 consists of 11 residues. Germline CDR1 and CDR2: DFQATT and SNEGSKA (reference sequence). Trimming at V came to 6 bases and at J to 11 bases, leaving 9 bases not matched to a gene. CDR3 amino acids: CSAGRRTGAFF. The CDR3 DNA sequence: TGCAGTGCCGGACGACGGACAGGCGCTTTCTTT.

CDR3 sequence: CASSLDREQSGYTF. The CDR3 nucleotides are TGTGCCAGCAGCCTGGACAGGGAGCAGTCTGGCTACACCTTC. The rearrangement uses TRBV5-4 and TRBJ1-2, with 8 bases lining up with TRBD1. Germline V lookup: CDR1 SGHNT, CDR2 YYREEE (reference sequence). This CDR3 has 14 amino acids. Trimming took 4 bases from V and 7 from J; bases not matched to a gene: 9.

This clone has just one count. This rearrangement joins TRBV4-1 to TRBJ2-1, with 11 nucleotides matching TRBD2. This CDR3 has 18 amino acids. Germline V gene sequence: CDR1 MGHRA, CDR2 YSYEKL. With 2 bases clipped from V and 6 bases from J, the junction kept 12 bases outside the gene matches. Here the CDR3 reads CASSQPTPLAGESNEQFF. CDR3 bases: TGCGCCAGCAGCCAACCAACCCCACTAGCGGGAGAAAGCAATGAGCAGTTCTTC.

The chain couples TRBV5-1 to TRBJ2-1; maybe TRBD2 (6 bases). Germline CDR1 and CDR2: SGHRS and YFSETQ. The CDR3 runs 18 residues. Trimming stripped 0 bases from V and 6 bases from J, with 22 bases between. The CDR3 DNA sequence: TGCGCCAGCAGCTTGGACCCCGTGACCCGGGGGACTGGCAATGAGCAGTTCTTC. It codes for CASSLDPVTRGTGNEQFF.